The present T cell receptor beta chain was sequenced within a study of blood T cell repertoires in COVID-19. The table came from immunoSEQ multiplex PCR; TCRdb's copy has only in-frame clones and leaves some out. Of about 480,000 clones in the sample, roughly 89% are singletons; the top ten hold roughly 0.84%. This clone showed up just once. This CDR3 contains 15 residues. Germline CDR1 reads LGHDT; CDR2 reads YNNKEL (reference sequence). The V end was cut by 4 bases, the J end by 2 bases, with 13 bases between. Patients from Seattle were sampled longitudinally, starting during active infection. This sequence was found in a man between 18 and 29 years old with COVID-19, enrolled during active disease. The chain is built from TRBV3-1 (or the pseudogene TRBV3-2) and TRBJ2-3, with D maybe TRBD2 (6 bases). Source material: peripheral blood. This CDR3 is CASSRRSGSTDTQYF. The DNA for the CDR3 is TGTGCCAGCAGCCGAAGAAGCGGGTCCACAGATACGCAGTATTTT.